This is a list of T cell receptor beta chains from one sample in a study of cytomegalovirus exposure and HLA in healthy donors. Some clones are missing from TCRdb's copy, which holds only in-frame ones; the method was immunoSEQ multiplex PCR. The profile shows tens of thousands of clones, about four fifths of them singletons. Sequencing was done on a sample of PBMCs. The source of these receptors is a man aged 45-65 years in good health and CMV-seropositive. Each CDR3 is given with its conserved first and last residue. The D gene is left open where the match is weak. Not every row has a clone size; where given, it reads once, few, many or a size class.

clone_size: -
d_call: TRBD2
j_call: TRBJ2-1
v_call: TRBV5-6
cdr3_nt: TGTGCCAGCAGCTTGTTCGGGCGGGAGATGAGTGAGCAGTTCTTC
cdr3_aa: CASSLFGREMSEQFF

clone_size: -
d_call: -
j_call: TRBJ2-6
v_call: TRBV13
cdr3_nt: TGTGCCAGCAGCCCAGGAATGTCTGGGGCCAACGTCCTGACTTTC
cdr3_aa: CASSPGMSGANVLTF

clone_size: -
d_call: -
j_call: TRBJ2-7
v_call: TRBV4-1
cdr3_nt: TGCGCCAGCAGCCCCACGGGGGGCGACTCCTACGAGCAGTACTTC
cdr3_aa: CASSPTGGDSYEQYF

clone_size: -
d_call: TRBD1
j_call: TRBJ2-7
v_call: TRBV29-1
cdr3_nt: TGCAGCGTCCAGACAGGGTTCGGCGAGCAGTACTTC
cdr3_aa: CSVQTGFGEQYF

clone_size: -
d_call: -
j_call: TRBJ2-5
v_call: TRBV19
cdr3_nt: TGTGCCAGTAGTACAGGGGAGACAGAGACCCAGTACTTC
cdr3_aa: CASSTGETETQYF

clone_size: -
d_call: TRBD1
j_call: TRBJ1-4
v_call: TRBV7-9
cdr3_nt: TGTTCCAGCAGCCAGGGATCCCCGGGACAGACTAATGAAAAACTGTTTTTT
cdr3_aa: CSSSQGSPGQTNEKLFF

clone_size: medium-sized
d_call: -
j_call: TRBJ1-1
v_call: TRBV7-9
cdr3_nt: TGTGCCAGCACCCCAACCCGGGACTCCCAAAGCGTAGGTCTCTTT
cdr3_aa: CASTPTRDSQSVGLF

clone_size: -
d_call: -
j_call: TRBJ2-7
v_call: TRBV18
cdr3_nt: TGTGCCAGCCTCACCGAGGAGGGGAGTTACGAGCAGTACTTC
cdr3_aa: CASLTEEGSYEQYF

clone_size: -
d_call: -
j_call: TRBJ1-2
v_call: TRBV28
cdr3_nt: TGTGCCAGCAGGTTGACAGGACCCTATGGCTACACCTTC
cdr3_aa: CASRLTGPYGYTF

clone_size: once
d_call: TRBD2
j_call: TRBJ2-7
v_call: TRBV7-2
cdr3_nt: TGTGCCAGCAGCCCGGGACTAGCGGGAGAGCAGTACTTC
cdr3_aa: CASSPGLAGEQYF

clone_size: -
d_call: TRBD2
j_call: TRBJ2-1
v_call: TRBV7-2
cdr3_nt: TGTGCCAGCAGCTTAGTTGGGACTAGCGGGAGCGATGAGCAGTTCTTC
cdr3_aa: CASSLVGTSGSDEQFF

clone_size: few
d_call: TRBD1
j_call: TRBJ2-2
v_call: TRBV11-3
cdr3_nt: TGTGCCAGCAGCTTCAGGGGGCTGAGCACCGGGGAGCTGTTTTTT
cdr3_aa: CASSFRGLSTGELFF

clone_size: -
d_call: TRBD2
j_call: TRBJ2-1
v_call: TRBV9
cdr3_nt: TGTGCCAGCAGCCGGGACTACCTGACCTACAATGAGCAGTTCTTC
cdr3_aa: CASSRDYLTYNEQFF

clone_size: -
d_call: -
j_call: TRBJ2-7
v_call: TRBV5-1
cdr3_nt: TGCGCCAGCAGCTTGGGGGACACCCTCTACGAGCAGTACTTC
cdr3_aa: CASSLGDTLYEQYF

clone_size: -
d_call: TRBD1
j_call: TRBJ2-1
v_call: TRBV18
cdr3_nt: TGTGCCAGCTCCCCGGGACAGAGCTCCTACAATGAGCAGTTCTTC
cdr3_aa: CASSPGQSSYNEQFF

clone_size: -
d_call: -
j_call: TRBJ1-5
v_call: TRBV19
cdr3_nt: TGTGCCAGCGCACTCAGCGGGGGTCAGCCCCAGCATTTT
cdr3_aa: CASALSGGQPQHF

clone_size: -
d_call: -
j_call: TRBJ1-2
v_call: TRBV27
cdr3_nt: TGTGCCAGCAGTTTGACAGTGAACTATGGCTACACCTTC
cdr3_aa: CASSLTVNYGYTF

clone_size: once
d_call: TRBD2
j_call: TRBJ2-1
v_call: TRBV6-1
cdr3_nt: TGTGCCAGCAGTGAAGCGCGACGGGGAGGGAGCTCCTACAATGAGCAGTTCTTC
cdr3_aa: CASSEARRGGSSYNEQFF

clone_size: -
d_call: TRBD1
j_call: TRBJ2-5
v_call: TRBV7-3
cdr3_nt: TGTGCCAGCAGCTTAATGGGGACAGGGGGCAGGTGGGGAGAGACCCAGTACTTC
cdr3_aa: CASSLMGTGGRWGETQYF

clone_size: -
d_call: -
j_call: TRBJ1-2
v_call: TRBV7-3
cdr3_nt: TGTGCCAGCAGCTTAGGCTGGGGGCACGGCTACACCTTC
cdr3_aa: CASSLGWGHGYTF

clone_size: -
d_call: -
j_call: TRBJ1-1
v_call: TRBV5-5
cdr3_nt: TGTGCCAGCAGCTTCGCAGGGATGAACACTGAAGCTTTCTTT
cdr3_aa: CASSFAGMNTEAFF

clone_size: -
d_call: -
j_call: TRBJ2-6
v_call: TRBV4-2
cdr3_nt: TGTGCCGCCAGTTGGGACATAAGTCGCAAAATAGTCTCTGGGGCCAACGGCCTGACTTTC
cdr3_aa: CAASWDISRKIVSGANGLTF

clone_size: -
d_call: -
j_call: TRBJ1-1
v_call: TRBV6-1
cdr3_nt: TGTGCCAGCAACCCAGGGGAGACTGAAGCTTTCTTT
cdr3_aa: CASNPGETEAFF

clone_size: once
d_call: -
j_call: TRBJ1-1
v_call: TRBV7-9
cdr3_nt: TGTGCCAGCAGCCCCGAGAGGGAAGCTTTCTTT
cdr3_aa: CASSPEREAFF

clone_size: few
d_call: -
j_call: TRBJ2-4
v_call: TRBV11-2
cdr3_nt: TGTGCCAGCAGCTTAGACAGGGGAAACATTCAGTACTTC
cdr3_aa: CASSLDRGNIQYF

clone_size: -
d_call: -
j_call: TRBJ2-3
v_call: TRBV20-1
cdr3_nt: TGCAGTGCTAGTAGTCTAGATACGCAGTATTTT
cdr3_aa: CSASSLDTQYF

clone_size: -
d_call: -
j_call: TRBJ1-1
v_call: TRBV5-1
cdr3_nt: TGCGCCAGCAGCTTGGACAGGGTCCACACTGAAGCTTTCTTT
cdr3_aa: CASSLDRVHTEAFF

clone_size: -
d_call: TRBD2
j_call: TRBJ2-3
v_call: TRBV5-4
cdr3_nt: TGTGCCAGCACCCCGGCCGGCGGGGGTCGGGCAGATACGCAGTATTTT
cdr3_aa: CASTPAGGGRADTQYF

clone_size: -
d_call: -
j_call: TRBJ1-1
v_call: TRBV6-5
cdr3_nt: TGTGCCAGCAGTTACTCGACCCAGGGGAACACTGAAGCTTTCTTT
cdr3_aa: CASSYSTQGNTEAFF

clone_size: -
d_call: -
j_call: TRBJ1-1
v_call: TRBV6-5
cdr3_nt: TGTGCCAGCACACAACAGAAACTTAACACTGAAGCTTTCTTT
cdr3_aa: CASTQQKLNTEAFF

clone_size: -
d_call: -
j_call: TRBJ2-5
v_call: TRBV7-2
cdr3_nt: TGTGCCAGCAGCACGTACCCGGTGGGACTGGGGTCGGAGACCCAGTACTTC
cdr3_aa: CASSTYPVGLGSETQYF

clone_size: once
d_call: TRBD1
j_call: TRBJ2-7
v_call: TRBV7-2
cdr3_nt: TGTGCCAGCAGCTTGGACAGGTTCTACGAGCAGTACTTC
cdr3_aa: CASSLDRFYEQYF

clone_size: -
d_call: TRBD2
j_call: TRBJ2-3
v_call: TRBV9
cdr3_nt: TGTGCCAGCAGCGTAGCGGGAGGGTCTGGAGATACGCAGTATTTT
cdr3_aa: CASSVAGGSGDTQYF

clone_size: once
d_call: -
j_call: TRBJ2-1
v_call: TRBV11-2
cdr3_nt: TGTGCCAGCACTCCCTCACCCACGGGAGTCAGGCAGTTCTTC
cdr3_aa: CASTPSPTGVRQFF

clone_size: -
d_call: -
j_call: TRBJ2-4
v_call: TRBV6-4
cdr3_nt: TGTGCCAGCAGCGAGAGGGCAGGGGCTCCAACAAACAGTCAGTACTTC
cdr3_aa: CASSERAGAPTNSQYF

clone_size: -
d_call: TRBD1
j_call: TRBJ2-1
v_call: TRBV7-3
cdr3_nt: TGTGCCAGCAGCTCTTACGGGACAGAACTCAATGAGCAGTTCTTC
cdr3_aa: CASSSYGTELNEQFF

clone_size: -
d_call: TRBD1
j_call: TRBJ1-2
v_call: TRBV19
cdr3_nt: TGTGCCAGTAGTGGATCGGGACAGTTCTATGGCTACACCTTC
cdr3_aa: CASSGSGQFYGYTF

clone_size: -
d_call: TRBD1
j_call: TRBJ2-1
v_call: TRBV28
cdr3_nt: TGTGCCAGCCCAGCCGGGACAGCGGACAATGAGCAGTTCTTC
cdr3_aa: CASPAGTADNEQFF

clone_size: -
d_call: TRBD1
j_call: TRBJ2-2
v_call: TRBV18
cdr3_nt: TGTGCCAGCTCAACCATAGGGGGCGACGGGGAGCTGTTTTTT
cdr3_aa: CASSTIGGDGELFF

clone_size: -
d_call: TRBD2
j_call: TRBJ2-2
v_call: TRBV10-2
cdr3_nt: TGCGCCAGCACCCTAGCGGGAGAACCCACCGGGGAGCTGTTTTTT
cdr3_aa: CASTLAGEPTGELFF